Following are 2 T cell receptor beta chains from one sample sequenced in a study of blood T cells in healthy people across ages (dated by TCRdb to about 2015). The library came from 5' RACE. TCRdb lists the instrument as Illumina HiSeq 2500. A second PCR of roughly 6 to 11 cycles was run with a J-beta primer mix and a sample-barcoded 5' primer. TCRdb took the public reads, trimmed them with fastp at Q25, ran MiXCR for clone calling and kept in-frame beta chains. Here each entry gathers all rows of one CDR3 protein and keeps the most common genes and DNA. The sample records hundreds of thousands of distinct CDR3 sequences, 20% to 25% of which are singletons. The top ten clones comprise roughly 3.9% of the sample. Specimen: blood. The receptor set was obtained from a man between 65 and 85 years old in good health.

The chain employs TRBV7-9 and TRBJ2-5; 7 nucleotides match TRBD2. Near its end, the DNA agrees better with TRBJ2-1, so the J call may be wrong. Looked up from germline, CDR1 is SEHNR and CDR2 is FQNEAQ (reference sequence). The CDR3 runs to 14 residues. CDR3 residues: CASSYGLVPNEQFF. The CDR3 coding sequence is TGTGCCAGCAGCTATGGACTAGTCCCCAATGAGCAGTTCTTC.

This chain uses TRBV5-1 with TRBJ1-1; 7 bases agree with TRBD1. The V and J ends lost 4 bases and 2 bases, in that order; junction bases with no gene match: 5. CDR1 and CDR2 from the germline V gene are SGHRS and YFSETQ. The CDR3 has 14 amino acids. This CDR3 reads CASSQGQKNTEAFF. CDR3 in DNA: TGCGCCAGCAGCCAGGGACAGAAAAACACTGAAGCTTTCTTT. Variable domain in full (rest from reference TRBV5-1 and TRBJ1-1): KAGVTQTPRYLIKTRGQQVTLSCSPISGHRSVSWYQQTPGQGLQFLFEYFSETQRNKGNFPGRFSGRQFSNSRSEMNVSTLELGDSALYLCASSQGQKNTEAFFGQGTRLTVV.